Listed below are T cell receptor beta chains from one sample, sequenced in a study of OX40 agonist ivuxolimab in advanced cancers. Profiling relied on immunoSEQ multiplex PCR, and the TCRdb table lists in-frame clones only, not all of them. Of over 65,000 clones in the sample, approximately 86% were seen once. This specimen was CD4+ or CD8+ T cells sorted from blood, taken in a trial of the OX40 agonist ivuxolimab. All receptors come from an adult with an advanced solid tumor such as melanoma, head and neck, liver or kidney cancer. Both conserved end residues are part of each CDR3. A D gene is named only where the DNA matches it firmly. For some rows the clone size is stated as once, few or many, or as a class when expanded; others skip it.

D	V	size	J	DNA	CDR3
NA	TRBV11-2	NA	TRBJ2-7	TGTGCCAGCAGCCCAGGATATTCCTACGAGCAGTACTTC	CASSPGYSYEQYF
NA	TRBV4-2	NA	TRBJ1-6	TGTGCCAGCAGCCAAGTCGGCTCCTATAATTCACCCCTCCACTTT	CASSQVGSYNSPLHF
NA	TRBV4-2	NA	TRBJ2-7	TGTGCCAGCAGCCAGTCGACTCTGAACCTCTACGAGCAGTACTTC	CASSQSTLNLYEQYF
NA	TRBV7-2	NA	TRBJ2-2	TGTGCCAGCAGCTTGGATGCGAACACCGGGGAGCTGTTTTTT	CASSLDANTGELFF
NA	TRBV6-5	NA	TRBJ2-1	TGTGCCAGCAGTTCCCCCCGAGGTTACAATGAGCAGTTCTTC	CASSSPRGYNEQFF
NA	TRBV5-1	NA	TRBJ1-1	TGCGCCAGCAGCGGGACGCCTAACACTGAAGCTTTCTTT	CASSGTPNTEAFF
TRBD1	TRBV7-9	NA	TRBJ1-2	TGTGCCAGCTCTAGGGAAGACAGGGTGAACTATGGCTACACCTTC	CASSREDRVNYGYTF
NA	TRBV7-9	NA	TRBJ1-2	TGTGCCAGCAGCTTCTCATTAGGGAAGGGGTCCTATGGCTACACCTTC	CASSFSLGKGSYGYTF
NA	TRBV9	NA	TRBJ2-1	TGTGCCAGCAGCCTTTGGGCGTCATACTACAATGAGCAGTTCTTC	CASSLWASYYNEQFF
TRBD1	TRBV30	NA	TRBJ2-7	TGTGCCTGGAGTATCACGACAGGGGGAAAGTACGAGCAGTACTTC	CAWSITTGGKYEQYF
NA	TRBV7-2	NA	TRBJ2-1	TGTGCCAGCAGCTTGGCAGGGGAATATGAGCAGTTCTTC	CASSLAGEYEQFF
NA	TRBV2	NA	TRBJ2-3	TGTGCCGGATCTAGCCAAACAGATACGCAGTATTTT	CAGSSQTDTQYF
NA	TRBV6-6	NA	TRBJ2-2	TGTGCCAGCAGTAAAACAGGTTCCAACACCGGGGAGCTGTTTTTT	CASSKTGSNTGELFF
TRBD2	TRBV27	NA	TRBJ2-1	TGTGCCAGCAGTTTTAGCCGGACTAGCGGGGGTCTCAGCTCCTACAATGAGCAGTTCTTC	CASSFSRTSGGLSSYNEQFF
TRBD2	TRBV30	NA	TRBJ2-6	TGTGCCTGGAGTGTAGAGCGGACTAGCGGACGCTCTGGGGCCAACGTCCTGACTTTC	CAWSVERTSGRSGANVLTF
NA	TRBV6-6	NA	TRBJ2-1	TGTGCCAGCAGACCCGACCTACCATGGCAGTTCTTC	CASRPDLPWQFF
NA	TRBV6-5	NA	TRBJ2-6	TGTGCCAGCAGCTGGGGAGGTGGGGCCAACGTCCTGACTTTC	CASSWGGGANVLTF
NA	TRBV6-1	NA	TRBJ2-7	TGTGCCAGCAGGTCCCTGGGGAGCTACGAGCAGTACTTC	CASRSLGSYEQYF
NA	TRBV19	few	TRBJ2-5	TGTGCCAGTAGTGTGGGGTACCAAGAGACCCAGTACTTC	CASSVGYQETQYF
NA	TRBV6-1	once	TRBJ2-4	TGTGCCAGCAGTGAACGAGGGGGGGGCATTCAGTACTTC	CASSERGGGIQYF
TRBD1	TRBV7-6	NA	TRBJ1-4	TGTGCCAGCAGCAGATCCCCCGGGACAGGGGATGAAAAACTGTTTTTT	CASSRSPGTGDEKLFF
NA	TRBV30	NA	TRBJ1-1	TGTGCCTGGAGTGTACACGGGTTCGGGGACACTGAAGCTTTCTTT	CAWSVHGFGDTEAFF